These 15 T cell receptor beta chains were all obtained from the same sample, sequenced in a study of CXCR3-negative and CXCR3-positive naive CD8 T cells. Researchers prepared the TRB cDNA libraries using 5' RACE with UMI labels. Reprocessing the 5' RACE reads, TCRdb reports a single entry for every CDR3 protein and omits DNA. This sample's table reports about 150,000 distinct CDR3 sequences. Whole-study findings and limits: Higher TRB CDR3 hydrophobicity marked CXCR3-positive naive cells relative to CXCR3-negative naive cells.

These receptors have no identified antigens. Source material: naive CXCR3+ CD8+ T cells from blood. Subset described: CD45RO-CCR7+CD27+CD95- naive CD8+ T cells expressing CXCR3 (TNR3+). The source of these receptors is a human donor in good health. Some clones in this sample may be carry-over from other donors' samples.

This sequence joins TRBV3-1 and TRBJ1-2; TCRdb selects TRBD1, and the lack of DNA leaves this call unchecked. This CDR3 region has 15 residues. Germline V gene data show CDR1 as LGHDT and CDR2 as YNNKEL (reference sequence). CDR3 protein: CASSQDRSAGDGYTF.

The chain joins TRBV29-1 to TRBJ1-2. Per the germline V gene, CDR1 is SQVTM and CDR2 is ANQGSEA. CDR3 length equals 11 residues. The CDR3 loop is CSVVTDYGYTF.

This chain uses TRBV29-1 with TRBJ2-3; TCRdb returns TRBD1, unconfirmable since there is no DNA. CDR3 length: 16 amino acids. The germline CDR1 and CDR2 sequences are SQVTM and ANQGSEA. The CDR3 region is CSVEDLEDSLVDTQYF.

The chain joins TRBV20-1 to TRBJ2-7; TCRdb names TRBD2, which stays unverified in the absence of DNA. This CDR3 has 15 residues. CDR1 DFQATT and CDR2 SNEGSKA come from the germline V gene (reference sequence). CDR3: CSARDWGRASYEQYF.

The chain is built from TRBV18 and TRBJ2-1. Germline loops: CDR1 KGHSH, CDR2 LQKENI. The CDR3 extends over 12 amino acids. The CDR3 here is CASSPPSDEQFF. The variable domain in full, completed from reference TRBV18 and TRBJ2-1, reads NAGVMQNPRHLVRRRGQEARLRCSPMKGHSHVYWYRQLPEEGLKFMVYLQKENIIDESGMPKERFSAEFPKEGPSILRIQQVVRGDSAAYFCASSPPSDEQFFGPGTRLTVL.

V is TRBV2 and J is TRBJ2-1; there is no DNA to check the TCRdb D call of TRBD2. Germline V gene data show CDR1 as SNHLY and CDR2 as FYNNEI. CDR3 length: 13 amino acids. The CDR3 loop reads CASGPLPSDEQFF.

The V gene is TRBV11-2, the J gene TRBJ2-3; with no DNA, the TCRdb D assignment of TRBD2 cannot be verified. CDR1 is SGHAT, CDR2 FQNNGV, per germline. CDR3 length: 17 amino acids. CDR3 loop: CASSLGTSGYFTDTQYF.

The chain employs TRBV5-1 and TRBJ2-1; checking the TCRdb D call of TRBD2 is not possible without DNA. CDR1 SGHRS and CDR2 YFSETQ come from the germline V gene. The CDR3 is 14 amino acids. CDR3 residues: CASSLAREYNEQFF. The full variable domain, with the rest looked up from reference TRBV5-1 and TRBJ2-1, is KAGVTQTPRYLIKTRGQQVTLSCSPISGHRSVSWYQQTPGQGLQFLFEYFSETQRNKGNFPGRFSGRQFSNSRSEMNVSTLELGDSALYLCASSLAREYNEQFFGPGTRLTVL.

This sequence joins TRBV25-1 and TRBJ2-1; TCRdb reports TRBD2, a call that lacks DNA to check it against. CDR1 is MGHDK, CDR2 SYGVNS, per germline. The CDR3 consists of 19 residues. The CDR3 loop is CASSEYKSVEGQWANEQFF.

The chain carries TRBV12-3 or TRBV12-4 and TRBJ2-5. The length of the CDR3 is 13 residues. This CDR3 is CASSSLDQETQYF.

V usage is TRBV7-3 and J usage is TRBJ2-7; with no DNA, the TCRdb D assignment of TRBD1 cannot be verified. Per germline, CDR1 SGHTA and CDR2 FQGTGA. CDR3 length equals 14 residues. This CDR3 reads CASSFERGTYEQYF.

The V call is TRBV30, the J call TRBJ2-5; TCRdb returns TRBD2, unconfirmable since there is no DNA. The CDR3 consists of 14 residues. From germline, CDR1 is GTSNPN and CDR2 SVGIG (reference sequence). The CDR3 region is CAWSVLGIVETQYF.

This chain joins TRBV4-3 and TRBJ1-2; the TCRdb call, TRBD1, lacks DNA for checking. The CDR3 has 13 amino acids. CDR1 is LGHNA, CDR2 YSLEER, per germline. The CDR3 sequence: CASSPGRGHGYTF.

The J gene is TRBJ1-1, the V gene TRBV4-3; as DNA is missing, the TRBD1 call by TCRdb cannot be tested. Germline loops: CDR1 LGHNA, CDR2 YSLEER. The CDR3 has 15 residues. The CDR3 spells CASSLEPGQRTEAFF.

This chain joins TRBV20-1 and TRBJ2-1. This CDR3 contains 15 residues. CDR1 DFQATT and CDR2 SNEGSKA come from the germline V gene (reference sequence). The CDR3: CSARHDMSSYNEQFF.